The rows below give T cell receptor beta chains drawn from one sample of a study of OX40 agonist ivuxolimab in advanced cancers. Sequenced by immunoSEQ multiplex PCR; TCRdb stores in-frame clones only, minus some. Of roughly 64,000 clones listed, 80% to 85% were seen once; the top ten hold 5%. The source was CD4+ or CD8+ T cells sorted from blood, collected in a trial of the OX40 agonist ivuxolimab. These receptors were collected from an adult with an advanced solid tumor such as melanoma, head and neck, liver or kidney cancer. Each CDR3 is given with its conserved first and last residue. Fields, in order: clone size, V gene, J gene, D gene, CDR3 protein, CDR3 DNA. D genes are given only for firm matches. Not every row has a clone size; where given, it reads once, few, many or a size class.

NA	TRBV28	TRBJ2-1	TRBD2	CASSSPGLADEQFF	TGTGCCAGCAGTTCCCCGGGACTAGCAGATGAGCAGTTCTTC
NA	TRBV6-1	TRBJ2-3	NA	CASSTTLDPDTQYF	TGTGCCAGCAGTACCACACTGGACCCAGATACGCAGTATTTT
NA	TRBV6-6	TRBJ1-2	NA	CASSPAQLYGYTF	TGTGCCAGCAGCCCCGCGCAGCTCTATGGCTACACCTTC
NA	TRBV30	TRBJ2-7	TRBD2	CAWSRGTSGRILYF	TGTGCCTGGAGTAGGGGGACTAGCGGGAGGATCCTTTACTTC
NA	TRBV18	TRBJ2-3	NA	CASSLGRTDTQYF	TGTGCCAGCTCACTGGGTAGGACAGATACGCAGTATTTT
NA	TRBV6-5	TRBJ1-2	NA	CASSYSSDARGGYTF	TGTGCCAGCAGTTACTCTTCCGACGCGAGGGGTGGCTACACCTTC
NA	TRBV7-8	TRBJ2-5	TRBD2	CASSVLAGGETQYF	TGTGCCAGCAGCGTGCTAGCGGGAGGCGAGACCCAGTACTTC
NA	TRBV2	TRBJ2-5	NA	CATLKEWGQETQYF	TGTGCCACTCTTAAGGAGTGGGGACAAGAGACCCAGTACTTC
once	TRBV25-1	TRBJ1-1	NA	CASSARGSGGAEAFF	TGTGCCAGCAGTGCCCGCGGGTCCGGAGGAGCTGAAGCTTTCTTT
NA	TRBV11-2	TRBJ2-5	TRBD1	CASSPGQGVVETQYF	TGTGCCAGCAGCCCAGGACAGGGGGTGGTGGAGACCCAGTACTTC
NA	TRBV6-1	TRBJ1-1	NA	CASSEDVREAFF	TGTGCCAGCAGTGAAGACGTTCGTGAAGCTTTCTTT
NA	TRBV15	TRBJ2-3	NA	CATSRESLASGTDTQYF	TGTGCCACCAGCAGAGAAAGCTTGGCTAGCGGCACAGATACGCAGTATTTT
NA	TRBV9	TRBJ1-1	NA	CASSPGGNTEAFF	TGTGCCAGCAGCCCCGGGGGAAACACTGAAGCTTTCTTT
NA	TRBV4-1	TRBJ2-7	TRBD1	CASSHRDRRISYEQYF	TGCGCCAGCAGCCACCGGGACAGGAGAATATCCTACGAGCAGTACTTC
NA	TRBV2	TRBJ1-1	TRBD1	CASSAPQGAGTEAFF	TGTGCCAGCAGTGCACCGCAGGGGGCGGGAACTGAAGCTTTCTTT
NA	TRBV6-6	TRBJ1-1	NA	CASSYGTGTEAFF	TGTGCCAGCAGTTACGGAACGGGCACTGAAGCTTTCTTT
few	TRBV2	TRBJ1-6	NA	CASGMAYNSPLHF	TGTGCCAGCGGAATGGCCTATAATTCACCCCTCCACTTT
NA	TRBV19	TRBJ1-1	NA	CASSIESVYTEAFF	TGTGCCAGTAGTATTGAATCAGTTTACACTGAAGCTTTCTTT
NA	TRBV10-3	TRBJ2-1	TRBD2	CAISEVEREGTQFF	TGTGCCATCAGTGAGGTGGAGCGGGAGGGGACCCAGTTCTTC
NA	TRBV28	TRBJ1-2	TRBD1	CASSLSLTGQAPLF	TGTGCCAGCAGTTTGTCCCTTACGGGACAGGCGCCACTATTC
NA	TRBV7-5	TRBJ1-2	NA	CARSSKGQGNGYTF	TGTGCCAGAAGCTCAAAAGGTCAGGGGAATGGCTACACCTTC
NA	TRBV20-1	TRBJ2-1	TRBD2	CSARRLAEWFF	TGCAGTGCTAGACGACTAGCCGAGTGGTTCTTC
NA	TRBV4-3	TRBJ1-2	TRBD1	CASSLGRAGGDGYTF	TGCGCCAGCAGCCTGGGGAGGGCAGGGGGGGATGGCTACACCTTC
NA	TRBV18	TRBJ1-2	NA	CASSPPGGRYGYTF	TGTGCCAGCTCACCACCGGGGGGACGCTATGGCTACACCTTC
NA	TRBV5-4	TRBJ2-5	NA	CASSLKREETQYF	TGTGCCAGCAGCTTGAAAAGGGAAGAGACCCAGTACTTC
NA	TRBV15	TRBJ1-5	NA	CATSRDSRVGNQPQHF	TGTGCCACCAGCAGAGACAGCAGGGTGGGGAATCAGCCCCAGCATTTT
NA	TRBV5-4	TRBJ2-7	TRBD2	CASSRRGAYEQYF	TGTGCCAGCAGCCGTCGGGGGGCCTACGAGCAGTACTTC
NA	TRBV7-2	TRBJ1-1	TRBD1	CASSSGQGKNEAFF	TGTGCCAGCAGCTCCGGACAGGGTAAGAATGAAGCTTTCTTT
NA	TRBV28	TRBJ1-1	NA	CASSLAGVPTEAFF	TGTGCCAGCAGTTTAGCAGGGGTGCCCACTGAAGCTTTCTTT
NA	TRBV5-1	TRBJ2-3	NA	CASSSTAQGTQYF	TGCGCCAGCAGCTCAACCGCGCAGGGTACGCAGTATTTT
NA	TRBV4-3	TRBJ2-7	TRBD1	CASSRNWGDRSSYEQYF	TGCGCCAGCAGCCGCAACTGGGGGGACAGGAGCTCCTACGAGCAGTACTTC
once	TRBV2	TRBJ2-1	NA	CATIKGGPYNEQFF	TGTGCCACAATTAAGGGGGGGCCTTACAATGAGCAGTTCTTC
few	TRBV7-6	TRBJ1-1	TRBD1	CASSSGTVSTEAFF	TGTGCCAGCAGCTCCGGGACAGTATCCACTGAAGCTTTCTTT
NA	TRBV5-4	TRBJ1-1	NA	CASSSEVYTEAFF	TGTGCCAGCAGCTCGGAGGTTTACACTGAAGCTTTCTTT
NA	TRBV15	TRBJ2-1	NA	CATSREKYNEQFF	TGTGCCACCAGCAGAGAAAAGTACAATGAGCAGTTCTTC
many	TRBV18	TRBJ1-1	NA	CASSLMGASTEAFF	TGTGCCAGCTCACTTATGGGGGCTAGCACTGAAGCTTTCTTT